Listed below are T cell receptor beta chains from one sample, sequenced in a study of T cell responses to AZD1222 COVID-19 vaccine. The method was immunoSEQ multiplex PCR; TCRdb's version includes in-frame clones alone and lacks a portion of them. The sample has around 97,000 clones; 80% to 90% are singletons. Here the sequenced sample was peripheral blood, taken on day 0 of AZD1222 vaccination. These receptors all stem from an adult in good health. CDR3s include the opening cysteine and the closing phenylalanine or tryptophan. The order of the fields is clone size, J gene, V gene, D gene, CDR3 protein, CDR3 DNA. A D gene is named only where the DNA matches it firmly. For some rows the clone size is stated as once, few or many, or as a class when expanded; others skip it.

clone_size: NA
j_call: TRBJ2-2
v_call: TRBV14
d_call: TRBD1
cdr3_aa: CASEDGTVNTGELFF
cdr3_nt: TGTGCCAGCGAAGACGGGACAGTGAACACCGGGGAGCTGTTTTTT

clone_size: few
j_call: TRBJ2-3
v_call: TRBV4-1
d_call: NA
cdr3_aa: CASSQVYGGTDTQYF
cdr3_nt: TGCGCCAGCAGCCAAGTCTATGGGGGCACAGATACGCAGTATTTT

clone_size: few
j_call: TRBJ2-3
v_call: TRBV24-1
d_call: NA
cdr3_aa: CATEGADTDTQYF
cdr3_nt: TGTGCCACGGAGGGGGCCGACACAGATACGCAGTATTTT

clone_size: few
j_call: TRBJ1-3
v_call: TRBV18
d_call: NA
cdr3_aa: CASSPRGGSGNTIYF
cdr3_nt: TGTGCCAGCTCACCCCGGGGGGGCTCTGGAAACACCATATATTTT

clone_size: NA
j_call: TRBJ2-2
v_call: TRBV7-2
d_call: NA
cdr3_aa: CASSLVTTNTGELFF
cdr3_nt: TGTGCCAGCAGCTTAGTAACCACGAACACCGGGGAGCTGTTTTTT

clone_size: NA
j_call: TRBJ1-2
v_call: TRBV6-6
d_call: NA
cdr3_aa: CASSYSESDYGYTF
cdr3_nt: TGTGCCAGCAGTTACTCAGAATCCGACTATGGCTACACCTTC

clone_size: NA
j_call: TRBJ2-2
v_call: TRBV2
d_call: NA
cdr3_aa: CASSTEYTGELFF
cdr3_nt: TGTGCCAGCAGTACAGAGTACACCGGGGAGCTGTTTTTT

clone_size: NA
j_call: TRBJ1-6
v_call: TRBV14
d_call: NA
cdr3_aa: CASSQVGNSPLHF
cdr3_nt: TGTGCCAGCAGCCAAGTCGGCAATTCACCCCTCCACTTT

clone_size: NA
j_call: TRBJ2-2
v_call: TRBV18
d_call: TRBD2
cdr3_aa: CASSPGTSGSSGELFF
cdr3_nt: TGTGCCAGCTCACCAGGGACTAGCGGGAGTTCCGGGGAGCTGTTTTTT

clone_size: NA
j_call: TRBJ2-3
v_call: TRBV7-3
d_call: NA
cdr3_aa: CASSLTGPPSTDTQYF
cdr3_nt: TGTGCCAGCAGCTTAACGGGGCCTCCTAGCACAGATACGCAGTATTTT

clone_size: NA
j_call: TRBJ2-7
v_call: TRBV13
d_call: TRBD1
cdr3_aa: CASSLAIGGDEQYF
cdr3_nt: TGTGCCAGCAGCTTAGCTATAGGGGGCGACGAGCAGTACTTC

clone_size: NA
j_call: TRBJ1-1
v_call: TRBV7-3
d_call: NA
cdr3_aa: CASSASGGTAFF
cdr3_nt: TGTGCCAGCAGCGCATCGGGGGGGACCGCTTTCTTT

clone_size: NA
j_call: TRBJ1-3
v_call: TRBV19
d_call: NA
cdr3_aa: CASSSGEVSGNTIYF
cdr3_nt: TGTGCCAGTAGTAGCGGGGAAGTCTCTGGAAACACCATATATTTT

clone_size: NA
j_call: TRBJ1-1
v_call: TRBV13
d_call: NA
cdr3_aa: CASSPQGLEAFF
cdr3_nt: TGTGCCAGCAGCCCACAGGGATTAGAGGCTTTCTTT

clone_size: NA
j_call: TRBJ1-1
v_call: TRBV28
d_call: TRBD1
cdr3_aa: CASKSGGWTEAFF
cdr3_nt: TGTGCCAGCAAGTCAGGGGGCTGGACTGAAGCTTTCTTT

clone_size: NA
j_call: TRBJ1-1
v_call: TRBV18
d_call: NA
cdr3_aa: CASSPPGPNTEAFF
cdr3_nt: TGTGCCAGCTCACCCCCTGGCCCGAACACTGAAGCTTTCTTT

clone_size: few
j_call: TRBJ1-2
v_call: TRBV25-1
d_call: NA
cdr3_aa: CASSVGLGYGYTF
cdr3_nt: TGTGCCAGCAGTGTGGGGTTAGGATATGGCTACACCTTC

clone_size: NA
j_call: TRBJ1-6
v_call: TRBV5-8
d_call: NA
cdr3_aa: CASSLGPESSYNSPLHF
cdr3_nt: TGTGCCAGCAGCTTGGGACCGGAGAGCTCCTATAATTCACCCCTCCACTTT

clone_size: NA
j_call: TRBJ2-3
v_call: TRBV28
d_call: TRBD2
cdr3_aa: CASSLYASGRPSTDTQYF
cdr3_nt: TGTGCCAGCAGTTTATACGCTAGCGGGAGGCCCTCCACAGATACGCAGTATTTT

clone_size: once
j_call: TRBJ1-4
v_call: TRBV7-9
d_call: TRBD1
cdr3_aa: CASSSQGGDEKLFF
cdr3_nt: TGTGCCAGCAGCTCCCAGGGGGGTGATGAAAAACTGTTTTTT

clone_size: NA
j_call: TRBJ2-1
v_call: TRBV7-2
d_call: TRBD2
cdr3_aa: CASSPRKASGGYNEQFF
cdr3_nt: TGTGCCAGCAGCCCGCGTAAGGCTAGCGGAGGGTACAATGAGCAGTTCTTC

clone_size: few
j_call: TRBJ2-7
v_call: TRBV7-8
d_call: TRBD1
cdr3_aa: CASSPGTGVLNEQYF
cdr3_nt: TGTGCCAGCAGCCCCGGGACAGGTGTTTTGAACGAGCAGTACTTC

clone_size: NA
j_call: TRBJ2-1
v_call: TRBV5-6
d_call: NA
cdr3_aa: CASRLNDEQFF
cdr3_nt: TGTGCCAGCCGCCTAAACGATGAGCAGTTCTTC

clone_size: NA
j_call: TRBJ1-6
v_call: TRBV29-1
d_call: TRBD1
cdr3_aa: CSVGGTGVNSPLHF
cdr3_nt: TGCAGCGTTGGTGGAACAGGGGTTAATTCACCCCTCCACTTT

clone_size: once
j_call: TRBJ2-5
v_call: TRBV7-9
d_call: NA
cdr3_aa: CASSFGGLETQYF
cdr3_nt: TGTGCCAGCAGCTTTGGGGGATTGGAGACCCAGTACTTC

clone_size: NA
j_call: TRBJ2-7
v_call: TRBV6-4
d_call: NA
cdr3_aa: CASWTLGTDFSYEQYF
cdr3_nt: TGTGCCAGTTGGACCCTCGGGACGGACTTCTCCTACGAGCAGTACTTC

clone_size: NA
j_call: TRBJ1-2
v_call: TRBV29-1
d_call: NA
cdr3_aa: CSVAEGDYGYTF
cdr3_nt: TGCAGCGTTGCTGAGGGAGACTATGGCTACACCTTC

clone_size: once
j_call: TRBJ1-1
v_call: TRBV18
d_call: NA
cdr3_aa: CASSRWGENTEAFF
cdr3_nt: TGTGCCAGCTCACGTTGGGGGGAGAACACTGAAGCTTTCTTT

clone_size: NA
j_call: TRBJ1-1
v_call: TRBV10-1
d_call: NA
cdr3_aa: CASGDPNTEAFF
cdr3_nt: TGCGCCAGCGGCGACCCGAACACTGAAGCTTTCTTT

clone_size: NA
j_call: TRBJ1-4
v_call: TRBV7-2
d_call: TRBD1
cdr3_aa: CASSYSGGREKLFF
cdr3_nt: TGTGCCAGCAGTTATTCAGGGGGACGGGAAAAACTGTTTTTT

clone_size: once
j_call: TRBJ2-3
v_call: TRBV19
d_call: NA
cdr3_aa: CASSIAETDTQYF
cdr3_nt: TGTGCCAGTAGTATAGCGGAGACAGATACGCAGTATTTT

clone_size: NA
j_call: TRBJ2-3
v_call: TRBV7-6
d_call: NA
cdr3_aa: CASSLVGAWEDTQYF
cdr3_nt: TGTGCCAGCAGCTTAGTGGGGGCCTGGGAGGATACGCAGTATTTT

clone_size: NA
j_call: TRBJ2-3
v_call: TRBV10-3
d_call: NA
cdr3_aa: CAISDGFTDTQYF
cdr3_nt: TGTGCCATCAGTGACGGCTTCACAGATACGCAGTATTTT

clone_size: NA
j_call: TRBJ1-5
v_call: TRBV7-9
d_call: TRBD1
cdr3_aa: CASSLGQGAEQPQHF
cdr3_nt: TGTGCCAGCAGTTTAGGACAGGGCGCAGAACAGCCCCAGCATTTT